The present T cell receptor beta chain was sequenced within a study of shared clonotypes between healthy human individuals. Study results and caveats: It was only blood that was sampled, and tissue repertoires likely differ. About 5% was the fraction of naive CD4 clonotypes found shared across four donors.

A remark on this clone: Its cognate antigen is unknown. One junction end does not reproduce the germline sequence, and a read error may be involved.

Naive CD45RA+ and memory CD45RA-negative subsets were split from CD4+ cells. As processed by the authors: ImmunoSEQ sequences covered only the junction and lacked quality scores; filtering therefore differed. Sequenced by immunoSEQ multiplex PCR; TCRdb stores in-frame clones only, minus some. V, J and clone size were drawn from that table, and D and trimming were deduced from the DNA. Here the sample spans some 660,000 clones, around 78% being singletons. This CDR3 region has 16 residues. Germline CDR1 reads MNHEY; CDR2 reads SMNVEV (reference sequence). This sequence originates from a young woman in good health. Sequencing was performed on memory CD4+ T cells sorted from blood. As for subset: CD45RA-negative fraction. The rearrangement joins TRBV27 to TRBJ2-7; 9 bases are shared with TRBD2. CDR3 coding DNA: TGTGCCAGCAGTTTATATATAGCGGGAGTCTCCCACGAGCAGTACTTC. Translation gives CASSLYIAGVSHEQYF.